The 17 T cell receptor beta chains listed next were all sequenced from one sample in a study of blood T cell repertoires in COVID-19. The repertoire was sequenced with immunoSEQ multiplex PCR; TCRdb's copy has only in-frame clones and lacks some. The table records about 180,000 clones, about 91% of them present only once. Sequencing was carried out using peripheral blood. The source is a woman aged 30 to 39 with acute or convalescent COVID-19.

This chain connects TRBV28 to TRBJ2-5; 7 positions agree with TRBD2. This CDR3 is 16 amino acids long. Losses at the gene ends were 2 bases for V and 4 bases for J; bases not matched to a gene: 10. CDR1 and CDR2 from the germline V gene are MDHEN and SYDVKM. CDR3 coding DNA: TGTGCCAGCAGTTTAGGGACCGGACTAGTGAGAGAGACCCAGTACTTC. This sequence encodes CASSLGTGLVRETQYF.

In DNA form, the CDR3 reads TGTGCCAGCAGCGTTAGCGGGAGGGTTACCGGGGAGCTGTTTTTT. Amino acid sequence: CASSVSGRVTGELFF. The gene calls are TRBV9 and TRBJ2-2; 11 bases are a match to TRBD2. This CDR3 is 15 amino acids long. CDR1 and CDR2 from the germline V gene are SGDLS and YYNGEE. Losses at the gene ends were 2 bases for V and 5 bases for J; bases not matched to a gene: 2.

The CDR3 spells CASKEGSLGNTIYF. In DNA form, the CDR3 reads TGTGCCAGCAAGGAGGGGTCTCTTGGAAACACCATATATTTT. The rearrangement uses TRBV6-5 and TRBJ1-3; tentative D call: TRBD1 (5 bases). Germline CDR1 MNHEY, CDR2 SVGAGI. V was clipped by 7 bases and J by 3 bases, with 13 bases between them. The CDR3 covers 14 residues.

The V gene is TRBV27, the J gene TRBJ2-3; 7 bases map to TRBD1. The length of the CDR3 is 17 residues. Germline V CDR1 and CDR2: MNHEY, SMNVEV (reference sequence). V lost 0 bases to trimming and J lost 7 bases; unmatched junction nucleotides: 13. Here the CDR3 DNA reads TGTGCCAGCAGTTTATCGAAGACAGGGTTGGGTGAATATACGCAGTATTTT. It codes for CASSLSKTGLGEYTQYF.

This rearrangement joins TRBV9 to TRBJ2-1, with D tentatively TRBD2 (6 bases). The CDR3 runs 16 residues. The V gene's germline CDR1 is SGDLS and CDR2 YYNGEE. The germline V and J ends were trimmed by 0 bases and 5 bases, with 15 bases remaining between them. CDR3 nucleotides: TGTGCCAGCAGCGTAGAGGGAGGACACGAAGACAATGAGCAGTTCTTC. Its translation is CASSVEGGHEDNEQFF. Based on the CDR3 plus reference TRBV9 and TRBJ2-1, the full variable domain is DSGVTQTPKHLITATGQRVTLRCSPRSGDLSVYWYQQSLDQGLQFLIQYYNGEERAKGNILERFSAQQFPDLHSELNLSSLELGDSALYFCASSVEGGHEDNEQFFGPGTRLTVL.

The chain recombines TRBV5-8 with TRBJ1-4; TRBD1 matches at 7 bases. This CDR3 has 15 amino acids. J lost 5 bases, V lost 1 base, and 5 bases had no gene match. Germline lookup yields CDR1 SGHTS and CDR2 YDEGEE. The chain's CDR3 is CASSLTGRGNEKLFF. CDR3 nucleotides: TGTGCCAGCAGCTTGACAGGCAGGGGGAATGAAAAACTGTTTTTT. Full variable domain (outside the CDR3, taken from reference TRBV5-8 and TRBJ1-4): EAGVTQSPTHLIKTRGQQATLRCSPISGHTSVYWYQQALGLGLQFLLWYDEGEERNRGNFPPRFSGRQFPNYSSELNVNALELEDSALYLCASSLTGRGNEKLFFGSGTQLSVL.

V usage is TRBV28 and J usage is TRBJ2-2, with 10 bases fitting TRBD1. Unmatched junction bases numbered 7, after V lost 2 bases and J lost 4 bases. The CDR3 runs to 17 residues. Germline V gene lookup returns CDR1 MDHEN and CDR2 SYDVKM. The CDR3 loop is CASSLQAGQGITGELFF. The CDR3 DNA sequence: TGTGCCAGCAGTTTACAAGCGGGACAGGGGATCACCGGGGAGCTGTTTTTT.

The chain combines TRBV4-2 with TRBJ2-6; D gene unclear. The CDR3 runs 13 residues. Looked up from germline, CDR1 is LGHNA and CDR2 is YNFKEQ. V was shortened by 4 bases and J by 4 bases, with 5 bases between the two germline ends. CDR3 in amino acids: CASSPRGANVLTF. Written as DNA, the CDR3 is TGTGCCAGCAGCCCTCGGGGGGCCAACGTCCTGACTTTC.

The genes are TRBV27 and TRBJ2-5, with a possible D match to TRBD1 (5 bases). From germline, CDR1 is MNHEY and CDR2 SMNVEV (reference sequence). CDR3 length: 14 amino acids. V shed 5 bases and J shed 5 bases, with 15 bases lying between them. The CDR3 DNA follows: TGTGCCAGCAGTAACCCAGGGTTGTTGGAGACCCAGTACTTC. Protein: CASSNPGLLETQYF.

CDR3 nucleotide sequence: TGTGCCACCAGTGATAGCTTGGACACCATATATTTT. Encoded protein: CATSDSLDTIYF. This chain links TRBV24-1 with TRBJ1-3; D is undetermined. Trimming left V 3 bases short and J 8 bases short, with 7 bases between. Looked up from germline, CDR1 is KGHDR and CDR2 is SFDVKD. The CDR3 length is 12 residues.

CDR3 sequence reads: CASSHKAGADTQYF. The CDR3, as DNA: TGTGCCAGCAGCCATAAAGCGGGAGCAGATACGCAGTATTTT. The chain carries TRBV3-1 (or the pseudogene TRBV3-2) and TRBJ2-3; TRBD2 aligns across 8 bases. With 3 bases clipped from V and 4 bases from J, the junction kept 3 bases outside the gene matches. In germline, CDR1 is LGHDT, CDR2 YNNKEL (reference sequence). The length of the CDR3 is 14 residues.

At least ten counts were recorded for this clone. The CDR3 loop reads CASSLSVVNEQYF. The CDR3 DNA follows: TGTGCCAGCAGCCTTAGTGTCGTCAACGAGCAGTACTTC. This chain uses TRBV3-1 (or the pseudogene TRBV3-2) with TRBJ2-7; D is unclear. Germline V gene data show CDR1 as LGHDT and CDR2 as YNNKEL (reference sequence). The CDR3 is 13 residues long. Between the trimmed V and J ends, which lost 4 bases and 5 bases, there was a span of 12 bases.

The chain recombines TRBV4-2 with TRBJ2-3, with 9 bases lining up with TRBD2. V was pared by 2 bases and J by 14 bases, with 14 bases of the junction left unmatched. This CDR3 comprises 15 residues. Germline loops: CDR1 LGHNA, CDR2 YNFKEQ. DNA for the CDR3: TGTGCCAGCAGCCAACTTGAGGCTAGCGGGATATTGGTGTATTTT. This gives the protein CASSQLEASGILVYF.

For the CDR3, the DNA is TGCGCCAGCAGCTGGGGGACTCCTAGCACAGATACGCAGTATTTT. Translation: CASSWGTPSTDTQYF. The rearrangement joins TRBV5-1 to TRBJ2-3; a possible D gene is TRBD2 (6 bases). V was cut by 3 bases and J by 0 bases, with 11 bases left in between. Germline CDR1 is SGHRS and CDR2 is YFSETQ. The CDR3 is 15 amino acids.

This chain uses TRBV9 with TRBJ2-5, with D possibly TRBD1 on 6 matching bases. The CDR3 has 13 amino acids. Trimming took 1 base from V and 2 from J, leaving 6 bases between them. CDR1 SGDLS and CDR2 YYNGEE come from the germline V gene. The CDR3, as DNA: TGTGCCAGCAGCGTACAGGGGCAAGAGACCCAGTACTTC. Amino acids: CASSVQGQETQYF.

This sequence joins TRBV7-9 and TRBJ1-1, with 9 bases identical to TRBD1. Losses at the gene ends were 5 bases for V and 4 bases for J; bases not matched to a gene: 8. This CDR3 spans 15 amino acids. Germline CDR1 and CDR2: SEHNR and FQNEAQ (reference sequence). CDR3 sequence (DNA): TGTGCCAGCAGCAAGATACAGGGGGCGAGCACTGAAGCTTTCTTT. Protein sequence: CASSKIQGASTEAFF.

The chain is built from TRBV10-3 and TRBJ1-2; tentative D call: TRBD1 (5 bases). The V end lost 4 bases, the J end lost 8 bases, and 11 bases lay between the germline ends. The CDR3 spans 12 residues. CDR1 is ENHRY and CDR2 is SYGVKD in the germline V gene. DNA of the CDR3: TGTGCCATCAGTGCGGGGGGTCCGGGCTACACCTTC. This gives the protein CAISAGGPGYTF.